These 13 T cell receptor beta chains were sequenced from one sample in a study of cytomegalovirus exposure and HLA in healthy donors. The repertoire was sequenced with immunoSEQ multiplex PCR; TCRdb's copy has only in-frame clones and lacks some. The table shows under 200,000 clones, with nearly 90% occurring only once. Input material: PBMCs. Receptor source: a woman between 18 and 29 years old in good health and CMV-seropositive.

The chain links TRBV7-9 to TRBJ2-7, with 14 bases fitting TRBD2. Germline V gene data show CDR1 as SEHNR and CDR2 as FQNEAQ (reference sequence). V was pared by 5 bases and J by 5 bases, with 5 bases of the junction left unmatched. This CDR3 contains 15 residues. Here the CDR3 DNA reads TGTGCCAGCAGCATGGGACTAGCGGGAGTCCACGAGCAGTACTTC. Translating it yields CASSMGLAGVHEQYF.

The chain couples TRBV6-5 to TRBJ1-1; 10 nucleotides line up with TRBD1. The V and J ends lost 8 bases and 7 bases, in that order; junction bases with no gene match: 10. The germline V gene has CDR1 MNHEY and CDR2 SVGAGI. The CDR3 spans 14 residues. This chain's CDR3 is CASGGRDRGYEAFF. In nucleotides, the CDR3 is TGTGCCAGCGGAGGGAGGGACAGGGGTTATGAAGCTTTCTTT.

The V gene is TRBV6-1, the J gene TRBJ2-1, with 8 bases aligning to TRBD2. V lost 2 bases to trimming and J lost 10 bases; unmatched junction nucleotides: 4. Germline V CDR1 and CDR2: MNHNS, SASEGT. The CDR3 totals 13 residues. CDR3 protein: CASSESLAGEQFF. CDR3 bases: TGTGCCAGCAGTGAAAGTCTAGCGGGCGAGCAGTTCTTC.

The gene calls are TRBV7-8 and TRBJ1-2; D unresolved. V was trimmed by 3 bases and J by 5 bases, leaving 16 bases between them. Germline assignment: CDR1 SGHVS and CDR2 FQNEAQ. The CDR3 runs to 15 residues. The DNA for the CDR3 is TGTGCCAGCAGCTTCCGGCGGGGTGATCTTTATGGCTACACCTTC. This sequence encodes CASSFRRGDLYGYTF.

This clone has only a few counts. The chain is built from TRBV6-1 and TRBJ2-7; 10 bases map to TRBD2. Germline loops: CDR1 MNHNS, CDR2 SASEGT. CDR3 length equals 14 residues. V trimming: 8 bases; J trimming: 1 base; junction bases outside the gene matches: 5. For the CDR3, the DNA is TGTGCCAGCGCATCGGGACTAGCGTCCTACGAGCAGTACTTC. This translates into CASASGLASYEQYF.

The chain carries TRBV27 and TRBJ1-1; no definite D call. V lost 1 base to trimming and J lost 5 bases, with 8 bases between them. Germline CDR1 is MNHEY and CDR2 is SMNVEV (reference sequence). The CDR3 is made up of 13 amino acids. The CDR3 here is CASSLWRGTEAFF. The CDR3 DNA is TGTGCCAGCAGTTTATGGCGGGGAACTGAAGCTTTCTTT.

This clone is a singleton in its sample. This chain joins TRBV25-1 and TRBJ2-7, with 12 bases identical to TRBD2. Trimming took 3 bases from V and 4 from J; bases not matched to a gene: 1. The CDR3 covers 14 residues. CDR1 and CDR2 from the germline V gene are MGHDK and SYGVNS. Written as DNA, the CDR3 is TGTGCCAGCAGTGAGACTAGCGGGAGATACGAGCAGTACTTC. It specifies CASSETSGRYEQYF.

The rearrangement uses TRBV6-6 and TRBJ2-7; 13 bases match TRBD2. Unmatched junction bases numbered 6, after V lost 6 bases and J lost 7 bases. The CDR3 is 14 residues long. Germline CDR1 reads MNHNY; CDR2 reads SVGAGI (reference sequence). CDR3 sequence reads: CASSHGLAGDEQYF. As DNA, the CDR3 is TGTGCCAGCAGCCACGGACTAGCGGGAGATGAGCAGTACTTC.

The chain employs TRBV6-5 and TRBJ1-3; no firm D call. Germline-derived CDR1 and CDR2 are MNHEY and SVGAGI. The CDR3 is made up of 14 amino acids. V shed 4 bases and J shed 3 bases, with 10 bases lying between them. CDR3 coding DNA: TGTGCCAGCAGTTTAGAGGCTCATGGAAACACCATATATTTT. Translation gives CASSLEAHGNTIYF.

As DNA, the CDR3 is TGCGCCAGCAGTGAGTTCGGGGGAGACTTTGAAGAGCAGTTCTTC. As protein: CASSEFGGDFEEQFF. This chain joins TRBV10-1 and TRBJ2-1; TRBD2 might be the D (6 bases). Germline V CDR1 and CDR2: WNHNN, SYGVQD (reference sequence). The CDR3 is 15 amino acids. Trimming took off 1 base at V and 10 bases at J, with 17 bases between the two ends.

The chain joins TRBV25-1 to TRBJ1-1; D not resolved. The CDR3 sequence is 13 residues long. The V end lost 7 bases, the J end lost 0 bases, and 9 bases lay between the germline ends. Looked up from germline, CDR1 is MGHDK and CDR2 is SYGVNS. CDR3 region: CASTGELNTEAFF. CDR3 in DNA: TGTGCCAGCACCGGAGAATTGAACACTGAAGCTTTCTTT.

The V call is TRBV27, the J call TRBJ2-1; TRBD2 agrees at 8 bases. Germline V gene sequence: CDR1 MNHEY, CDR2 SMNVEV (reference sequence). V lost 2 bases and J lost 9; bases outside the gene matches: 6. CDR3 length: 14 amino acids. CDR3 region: CASSLLAGGGEQFF. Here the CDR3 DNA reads TGTGCCAGCAGTTTACTAGCGGGCGGCGGTGAGCAGTTCTTC.

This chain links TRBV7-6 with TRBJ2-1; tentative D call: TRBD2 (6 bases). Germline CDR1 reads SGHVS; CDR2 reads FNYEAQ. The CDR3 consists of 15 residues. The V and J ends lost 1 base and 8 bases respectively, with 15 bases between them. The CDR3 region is CASSLVRRGSDEQFF. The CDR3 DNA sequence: TGTGCCAGCAGCTTAGTCCGGCGGGGAAGCGATGAGCAGTTCTTC.